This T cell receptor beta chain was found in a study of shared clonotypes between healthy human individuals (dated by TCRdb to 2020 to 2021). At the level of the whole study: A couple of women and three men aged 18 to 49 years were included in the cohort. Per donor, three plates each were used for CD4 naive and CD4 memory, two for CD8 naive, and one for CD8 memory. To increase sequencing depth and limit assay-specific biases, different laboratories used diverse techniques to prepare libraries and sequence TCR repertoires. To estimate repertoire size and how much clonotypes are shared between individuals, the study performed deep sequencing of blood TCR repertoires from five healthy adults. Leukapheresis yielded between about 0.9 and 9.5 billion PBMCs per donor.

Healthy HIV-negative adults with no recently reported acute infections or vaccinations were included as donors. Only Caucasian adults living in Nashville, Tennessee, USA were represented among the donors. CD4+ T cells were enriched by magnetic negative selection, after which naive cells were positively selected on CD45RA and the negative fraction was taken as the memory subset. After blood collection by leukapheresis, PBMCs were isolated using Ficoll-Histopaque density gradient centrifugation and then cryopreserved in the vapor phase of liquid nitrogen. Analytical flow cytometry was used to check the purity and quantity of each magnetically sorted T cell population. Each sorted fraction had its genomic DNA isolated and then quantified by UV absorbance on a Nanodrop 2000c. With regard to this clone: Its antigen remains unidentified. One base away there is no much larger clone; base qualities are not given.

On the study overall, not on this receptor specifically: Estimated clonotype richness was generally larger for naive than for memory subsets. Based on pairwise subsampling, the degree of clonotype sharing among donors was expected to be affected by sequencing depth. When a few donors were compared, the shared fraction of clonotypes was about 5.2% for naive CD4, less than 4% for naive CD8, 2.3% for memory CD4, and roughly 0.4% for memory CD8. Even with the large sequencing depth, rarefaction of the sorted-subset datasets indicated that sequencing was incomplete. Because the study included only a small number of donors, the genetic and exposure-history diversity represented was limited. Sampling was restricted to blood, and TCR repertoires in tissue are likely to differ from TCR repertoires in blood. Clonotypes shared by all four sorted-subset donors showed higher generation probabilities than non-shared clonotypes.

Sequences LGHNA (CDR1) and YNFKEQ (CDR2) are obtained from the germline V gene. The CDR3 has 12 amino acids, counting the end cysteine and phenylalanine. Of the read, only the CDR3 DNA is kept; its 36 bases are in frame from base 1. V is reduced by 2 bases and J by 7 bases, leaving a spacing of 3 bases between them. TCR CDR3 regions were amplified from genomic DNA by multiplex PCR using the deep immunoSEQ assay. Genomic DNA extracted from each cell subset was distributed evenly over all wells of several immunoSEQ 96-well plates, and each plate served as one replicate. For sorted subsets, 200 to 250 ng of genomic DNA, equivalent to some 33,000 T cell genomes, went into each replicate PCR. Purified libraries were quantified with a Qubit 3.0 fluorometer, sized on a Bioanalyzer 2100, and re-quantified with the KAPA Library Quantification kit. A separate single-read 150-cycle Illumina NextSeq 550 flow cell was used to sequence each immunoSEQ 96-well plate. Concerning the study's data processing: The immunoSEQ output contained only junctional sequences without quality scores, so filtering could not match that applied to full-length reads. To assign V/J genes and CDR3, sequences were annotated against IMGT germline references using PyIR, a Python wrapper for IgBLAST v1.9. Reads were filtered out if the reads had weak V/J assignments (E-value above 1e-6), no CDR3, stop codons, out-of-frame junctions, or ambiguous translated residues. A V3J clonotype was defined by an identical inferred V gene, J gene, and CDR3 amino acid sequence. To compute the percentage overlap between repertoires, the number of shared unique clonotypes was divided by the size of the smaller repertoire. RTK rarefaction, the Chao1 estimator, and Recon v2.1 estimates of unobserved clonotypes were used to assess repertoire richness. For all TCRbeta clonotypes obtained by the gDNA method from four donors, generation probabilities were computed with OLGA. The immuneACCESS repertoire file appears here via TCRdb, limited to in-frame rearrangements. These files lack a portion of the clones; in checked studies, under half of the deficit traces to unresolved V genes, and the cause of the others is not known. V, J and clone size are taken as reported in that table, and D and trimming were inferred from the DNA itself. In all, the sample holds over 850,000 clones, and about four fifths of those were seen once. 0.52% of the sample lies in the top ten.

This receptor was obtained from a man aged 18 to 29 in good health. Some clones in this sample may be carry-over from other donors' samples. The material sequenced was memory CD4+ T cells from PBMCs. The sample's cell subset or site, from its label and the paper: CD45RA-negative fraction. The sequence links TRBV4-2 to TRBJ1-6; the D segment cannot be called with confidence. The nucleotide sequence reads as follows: TGTGCCAGCAGCCAAAGGAATTCACCCCTCCACTTT. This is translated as CASSQRNSPLHF.